Sequencing of this T cell receptor beta chain was carried out in a study of T cell responses to AZD1222 COVID-19 vaccine. Generated by immunoSEQ multiplex PCR, the TCRdb table keeps only in-frame clones and is missing some. The data show about 89,000 clones, over 75% seen once. Broader study findings: Researchers took repertoire samples only after the peak T cell response had come. Nearly half of spike-specific TCRs reportedly target variant regions that are unmutated in the B.1.351 and B.1.1.7 variants. Only 5 to 7 AZD1222 recipients tested seropositive at baseline.

Analysis merged second doses at about 4 or about 12 weeks. Details on this clone: Its matching antigen is unknown.

Germline values: CDR1 SQVTM, CDR2 ANQGSEA. V lost 7 bases, J lost 8 bases, and 14 bases lay in between. This CDR3 has 11 residues. Sequences were derived from peripheral blood, sampled 28 days after the second AZD1222 dose. This clonotype was obtained from an adult who received the AZD1222 COVID-19 vaccine. This chain connects TRBV29-1 to TRBJ1-2; D remains unclear. CDR3 protein: CSALEAEGYTF. CDR3 nucleotides: TGCAGCGCTCTGGAGGCGGAGGGCTACACCTTC.